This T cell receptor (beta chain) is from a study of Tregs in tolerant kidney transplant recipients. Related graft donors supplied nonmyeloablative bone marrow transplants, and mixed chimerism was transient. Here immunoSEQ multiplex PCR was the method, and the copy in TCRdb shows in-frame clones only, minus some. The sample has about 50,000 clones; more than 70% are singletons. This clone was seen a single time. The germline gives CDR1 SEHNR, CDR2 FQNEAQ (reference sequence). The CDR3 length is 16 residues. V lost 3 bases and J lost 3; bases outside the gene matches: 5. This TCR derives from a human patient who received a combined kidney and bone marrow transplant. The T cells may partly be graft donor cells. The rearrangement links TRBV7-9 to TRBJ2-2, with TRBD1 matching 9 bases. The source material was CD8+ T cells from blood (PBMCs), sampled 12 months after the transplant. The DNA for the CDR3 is TGTGCCAGCAGCTTCCGGGACAGGGCCTACACCGGGGAGCTGTTTTTT. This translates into CASSFRDRAYTGELFF. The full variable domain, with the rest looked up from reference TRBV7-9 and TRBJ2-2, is DTGVSQNPRHKITKRGQNVTFRCDPISEHNRLYWYRQTLGQGPEFLTYFQNEAQLEKSRLLSDRFSAERPKGSFSTLEIQRTEQGDSAMYLCASSFRDRAYTGELFFGEGSRLTVL.